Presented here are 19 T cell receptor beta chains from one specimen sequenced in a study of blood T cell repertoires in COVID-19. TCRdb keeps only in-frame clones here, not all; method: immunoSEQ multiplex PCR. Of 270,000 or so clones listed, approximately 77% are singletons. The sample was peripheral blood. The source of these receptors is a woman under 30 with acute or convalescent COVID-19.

In nucleotides, the CDR3 is TGTGCCAGCAGCCAACATCGGGGGAAGAACACTGAAGCTTTCTTT. Protein sequence: CASSQHRGKNTEAFF. This chain connects TRBV14 to TRBJ1-1, with D maybe TRBD1 (5 bases). This CDR3 is 15 amino acids long. Trimming cost V 2 bases and J 1 base, with 11 bases left between them. Per the germline V gene, CDR1 is SGHDN and CDR2 is FVKESK.

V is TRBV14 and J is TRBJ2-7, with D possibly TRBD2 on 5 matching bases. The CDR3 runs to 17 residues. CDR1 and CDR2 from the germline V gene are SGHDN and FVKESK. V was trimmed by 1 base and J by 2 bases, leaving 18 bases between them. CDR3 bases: TGTGCCAGCAGCCAAGTAGGATCGCGGGCCAGGACCTACGAGCAGTACTTC. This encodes CASSQVGSRARTYEQYF.

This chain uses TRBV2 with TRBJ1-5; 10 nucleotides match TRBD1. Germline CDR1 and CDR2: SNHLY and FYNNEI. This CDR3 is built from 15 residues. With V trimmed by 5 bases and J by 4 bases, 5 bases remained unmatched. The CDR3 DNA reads TGTGCCAGCAGTAATGACAGGGGGCGGAATCAGCCCCAGCATTTT. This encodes CASSNDRGRNQPQHF.

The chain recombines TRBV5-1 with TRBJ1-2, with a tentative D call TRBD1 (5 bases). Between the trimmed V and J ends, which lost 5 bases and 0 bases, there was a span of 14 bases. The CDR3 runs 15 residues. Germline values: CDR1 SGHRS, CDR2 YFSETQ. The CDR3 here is CASSLLGGTNYGYTF. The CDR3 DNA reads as TGCGCCAGCAGTCTACTGGGGGGGACTAACTATGGCTACACCTTC.

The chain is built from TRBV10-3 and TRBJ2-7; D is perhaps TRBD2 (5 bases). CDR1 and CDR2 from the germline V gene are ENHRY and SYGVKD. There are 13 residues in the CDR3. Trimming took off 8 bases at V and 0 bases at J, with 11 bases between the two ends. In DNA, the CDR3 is TGTGCCATCGGGAGCAAAAGCTCCTACGAGCAGTACTTC. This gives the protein CAIGSKSSYEQYF.

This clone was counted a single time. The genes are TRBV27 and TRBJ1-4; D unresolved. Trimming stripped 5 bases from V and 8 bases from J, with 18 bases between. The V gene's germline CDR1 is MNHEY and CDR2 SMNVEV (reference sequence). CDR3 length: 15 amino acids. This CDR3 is CASSPTAYPWEKLFF. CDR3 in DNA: TGTGCCAGCAGTCCAACAGCTTATCCTTGGGAAAAACTGTTTTTT.

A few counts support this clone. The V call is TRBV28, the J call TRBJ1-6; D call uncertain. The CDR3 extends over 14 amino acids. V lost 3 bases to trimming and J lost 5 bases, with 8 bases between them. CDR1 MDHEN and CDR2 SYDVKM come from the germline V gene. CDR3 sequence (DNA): TGTGCCAGCAGTTTTCGGGTGAATAATTCACCCCTCCACTTT. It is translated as CASSFRVNNSPLHF.

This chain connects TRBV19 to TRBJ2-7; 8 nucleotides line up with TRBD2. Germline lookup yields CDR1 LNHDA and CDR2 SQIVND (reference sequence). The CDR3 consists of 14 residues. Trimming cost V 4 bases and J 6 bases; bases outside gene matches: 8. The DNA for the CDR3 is TGTGCCAGTAGTACCCCCGGACTAGCTCGCGAGCAGTACTTC. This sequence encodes CASSTPGLAREQYF.

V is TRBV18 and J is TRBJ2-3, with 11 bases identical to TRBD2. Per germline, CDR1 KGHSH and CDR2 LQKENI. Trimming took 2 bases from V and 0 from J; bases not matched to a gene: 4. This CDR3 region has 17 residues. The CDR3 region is CASSPATSGVSTDTQYF. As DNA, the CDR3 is TGTGCCAGCTCACCAGCGACTAGCGGGGTTAGCACAGATACGCAGTATTTT.

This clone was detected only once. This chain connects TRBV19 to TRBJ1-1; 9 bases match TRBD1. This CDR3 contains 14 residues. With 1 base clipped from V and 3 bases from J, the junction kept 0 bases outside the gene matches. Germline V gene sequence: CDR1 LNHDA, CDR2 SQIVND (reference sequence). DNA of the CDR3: TGTGCCAGTAGTATAGGACAGGGGGACACTGAAGCTTTCTTT. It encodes CASSIGQGDTEAFF.

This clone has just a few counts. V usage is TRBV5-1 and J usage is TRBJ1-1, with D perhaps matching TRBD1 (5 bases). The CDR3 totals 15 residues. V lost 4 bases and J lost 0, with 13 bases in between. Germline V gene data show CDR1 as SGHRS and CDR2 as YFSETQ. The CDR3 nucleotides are TGCGCCAGCAGCGTTTCGACAGACCTGAACACTGAAGCTTTCTTT. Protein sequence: CASSVSTDLNTEAFF.

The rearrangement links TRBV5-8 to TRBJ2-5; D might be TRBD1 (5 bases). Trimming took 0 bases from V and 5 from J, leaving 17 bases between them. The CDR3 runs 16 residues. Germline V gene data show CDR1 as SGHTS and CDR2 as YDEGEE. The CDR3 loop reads CASSLGQGWVYETQYF. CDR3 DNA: TGTGCCAGCAGCTTGGGGCAGGGATGGGTATACGAGACCCAGTACTTC.

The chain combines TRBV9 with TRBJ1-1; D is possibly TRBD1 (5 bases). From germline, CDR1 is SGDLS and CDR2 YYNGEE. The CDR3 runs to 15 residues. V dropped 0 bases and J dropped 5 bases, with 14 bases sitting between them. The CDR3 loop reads CASSVVPGIGTEAFF. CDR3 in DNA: TGTGCCAGCAGCGTAGTCCCAGGGATTGGGACTGAAGCTTTCTTT.

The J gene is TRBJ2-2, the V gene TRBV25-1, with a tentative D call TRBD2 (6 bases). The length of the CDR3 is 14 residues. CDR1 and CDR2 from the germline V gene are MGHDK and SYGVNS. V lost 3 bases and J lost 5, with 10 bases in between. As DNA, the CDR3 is TGTGCCAGCAGTGAGTTGGGGGGTACCGGGGAGCTGTTTTTT. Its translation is CASSELGGTGELFF.

The CDR3 region is CASSPPRQGATGELFF. The CDR3 nucleotides read TGTGCCAGCTCACCCCCCCGGCAGGGGGCAACCGGGGAGCTGTTTTTT. This sequence joins TRBV18 and TRBJ2-2; 8 bases line up with TRBD1. The germline gives CDR1 KGHSH, CDR2 LQKENI. CDR3 length: 16 amino acids. The J segment lost 5 bases and the V segment lost 3 bases, leaving 8 bases of the junction unmatched.

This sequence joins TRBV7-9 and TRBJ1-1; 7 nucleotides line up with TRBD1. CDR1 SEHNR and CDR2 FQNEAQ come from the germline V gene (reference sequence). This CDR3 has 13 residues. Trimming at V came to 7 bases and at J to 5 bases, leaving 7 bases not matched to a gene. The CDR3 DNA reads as TGTGCCAGCATCAGGGGGGAAGGGACTGAAGCTTTCTTT. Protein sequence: CASIRGEGTEAFF.

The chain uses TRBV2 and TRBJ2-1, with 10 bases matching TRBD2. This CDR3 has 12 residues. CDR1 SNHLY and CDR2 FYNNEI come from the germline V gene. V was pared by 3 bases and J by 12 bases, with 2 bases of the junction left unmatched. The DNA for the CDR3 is TGTGCCAGCAGTGACCCTAGCGGGAGGCAGTTCTTC. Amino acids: CASSDPSGRQFF. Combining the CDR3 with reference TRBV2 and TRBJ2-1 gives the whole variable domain EPEVTQTPSHQVTQMGQEVILRCVPISNHLYFYWYRQILGQKVEFLVSFYNNEISEKSEIFDDQFSVERPDGSNFTLKIRSTKLEDSAMYFCASSDPSGRQFFGPGTRLTVL.

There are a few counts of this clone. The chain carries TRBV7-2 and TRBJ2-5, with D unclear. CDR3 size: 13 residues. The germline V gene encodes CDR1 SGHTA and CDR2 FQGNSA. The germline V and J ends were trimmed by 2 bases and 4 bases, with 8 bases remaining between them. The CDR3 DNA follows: TGTGCCAGCAGCTTACGAGTTCCAGAGACCCAGTACTTC. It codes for CASSLRVPETQYF.

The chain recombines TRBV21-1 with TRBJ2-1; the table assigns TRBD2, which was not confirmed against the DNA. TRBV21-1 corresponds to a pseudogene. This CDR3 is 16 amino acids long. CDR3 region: CASRVSSGRSYNEQFF. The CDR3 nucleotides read TGTGCCAGCAGGGTTTCTAGCGGGAGATCCTACAATGAGCAGTTCTTC.